These 11 T cell receptor beta chains came from one sample sequenced in a study of PD-L1 blockade in urothelial cancer. Using immunoSEQ multiplex PCR, the repertoire was profiled, and TCRdb retains in-frame clones only, with some absent. In the table there are 30,000 to 40,000 clones, around four fifths of which are singletons. Stated time point: pretreatment peripheral blood. Sequences were derived from PBMCs, sampled around atezolizumab (anti-PD-L1) treatment. The receptors originated from an older man with urothelial cancer.

This chain connects TRBV19 to TRBJ2-3; TRBD1 agrees at 8 bases. V dropped 1 base and J dropped 5; count of bases not matched to a gene: 5. Germline CDR1 and CDR2: LNHDA and SQIVND (reference sequence). The CDR3 spans 15 residues. The CDR3 region is CASSIAGGWLDTQYF. DNA of the CDR3: TGTGCCAGTAGTATAGCAGGGGGCTGGTTAGATACGCAGTATTTT.

The genes are TRBV7-2 and TRBJ2-7, with TRBD2 matching over 9 bases. CDR3 length equals 15 residues. Trimming took 1 base from V and 6 from J; bases not matched to a gene: 7. Per the germline V gene, CDR1 is SGHTA and CDR2 is FQGNSA. The CDR3 loop is CASSLVAGGPSEQYF. The CDR3 DNA sequence: TGTGCCAGCAGCTTAGTGGCGGGAGGGCCCAGCGAGCAGTACTTC.

This rearrangement joins TRBV5-6 to TRBJ2-7; D call uncertain. Between the trimmed V and J ends, which lost 0 bases and 5 bases, there was a span of 9 bases. This CDR3 comprises 13 residues. Looked up from germline, CDR1 is SGHDT and CDR2 is YYEEEE. The CDR3 loop is CASSLVGLDEQYF. For the CDR3, the DNA is TGTGCCAGCAGCTTGGTTGGTTTAGACGAGCAGTACTTC.

This chain joins TRBV5-8 and TRBJ2-1; 10 bases match TRBD1. The V and J ends lost 2 bases and 8 bases, in that order; junction bases with no gene match: 7. Looked up from germline, CDR1 is SGHTS and CDR2 is YDEGEE. CDR3 length: 15 amino acids. CDR3 DNA sequence: TGTGCCAGCAGCTTCGCCGGGACAGGGGACGATGAGCAGTTCTTC. This translates into CASSFAGTGDDEQFF.

The gene calls are TRBV7-8 and TRBJ2-3; 8 bases fit TRBD2. J was trimmed by 4 bases and V by 5 bases; bases with no gene match: 11. CDR1 SGHVS and CDR2 FQNEAQ come from the germline V gene. The CDR3 loop spans 16 amino acids. The DNA for the CDR3 is TGTGCCAGCAGCCAGCGGGGGCGGTCCCGGTCAGATACGCAGTATTTT. This gives the protein CASSQRGRSRSDTQYF.

This clone was detected only once. The rearrangement uses TRBV5-4 and TRBJ1-1; 7 bases are a match to TRBD1. V shed 4 bases and J 6 bases; nucleotides not matched to a gene: 9. This CDR3 has 14 amino acids. Germline-derived CDR1 and CDR2 are SGHNT and YYREEE (reference sequence). The chain's CDR3 is CASSGRDSRSEAFF. The DNA of the CDR3 is TGTGCCAGCAGCGGCCGGGACAGCAGATCTGAAGCTTTCTTT.

This clone was counted between two and nine times. The chain employs TRBV18 and TRBJ2-1; tentative D call: TRBD1 (6 bases). Per germline, CDR1 KGHSH and CDR2 LQKENI. Trimming removed 3 bases from V and 8 bases from J, with 11 bases in between. This CDR3 is 13 amino acids long. This CDR3 reads CASSPGGGDEQFF. The CDR3 DNA is TGTGCCAGCTCACCTGGGGGCGGCGATGAGCAGTTCTTC. Looking up the rest from reference TRBV18 and TRBJ2-1 gives the full variable domain: NAGVMQNPRHLVRRRGQEARLRCSPMKGHSHVYWYRQLPEEGLKFMVYLQKENIIDESGMPKERFSAEFPKEGPSILRIQQVVRGDSAAYFCASSPGGGDEQFFGPGTRLTVL.

The CDR3 nucleotides are TGTGCCAGCAGCCCAGCGGGACTCCTAACGGAGACCCAGTACTTC. Its translation is CASSPAGLLTETQYF. J is TRBJ2-5 and V is TRBV14; 7 bases fit TRBD2. The CDR3 extends over 15 amino acids. After removal of 4 bases from V and 5 bases from J, the junction contained 10 bases not matched to a gene. Per germline, CDR1 SGHDN and CDR2 FVKESK. The whole variable domain, filled in from reference TRBV14 and TRBJ2-5, reads EAGVTQFPSHSVIEKGQTVTLRCDPISGHDNLYWYRRVMGKEIKFLLHFVKESKQDESGMPNNRFLAERTGGTYSTLKVQPAELEDSGVYFCASSPAGLLTETQYFGPGTRLLVL.

The chain uses TRBV27 and TRBJ2-7; perhaps TRBD1 as D (6 bases). Germline V gene lookup returns CDR1 MNHEY and CDR2 SMNVEV (reference sequence). Trimming removed 2 bases from V and 11 bases from J, with 13 bases in between. The CDR3 consists of 12 residues. The CDR3 region has the DNA TGTGCCAGCAGTTTAAGTGGGGGCAGGGAGTACTTC. Translation: CASSLSGGREYF.

The chain combines TRBV5-4 with TRBJ2-1; a possible D gene is TRBD1 (5 bases). Trimming left V 0 bases short and J 8 bases short, with 24 bases between. Germline assignment: CDR1 SGHNT and CDR2 YYREEE (reference sequence). The CDR3 length is 18 residues. The CDR3 DNA sequence: TGTGCCAGCAGCTTGGTGGGGCTAGTGAGGATGGCGTTGGATGAGCAGTTCTTC. It translates to CASSLVGLVRMALDEQFF.

The genes are TRBV29-1 and TRBJ2-3, with D maybe TRBD1 (7 bases). Germline assignment: CDR1 SQVTM and CDR2 ANQGSEA. The CDR3 extends over 15 amino acids. Written as DNA, the CDR3 is TGCACCACCACCCTCGGCAGGGGGGGCACAGATACGCAGTATTTT. Its protein product is CTTTLGRGGTDTQYF.